These 27 T cell receptor beta chains originate from one sample sequenced in a study of CD8+ T cells in alopecia areata. Indicated treatment: oral pan-JAK inhibitor, 5-10 mg twice daily. RNA was extracted and reverse transcribed into cDNA as the sequencing template. Assay: immunoSEQ multiplex PCR; the TCRdb copy retains only in-frame clones and omits some. The sample contains 110,000 or so clones, around three fifths of which appear only once. The sample consisted of CD4+ T cells sorted from blood, taken at week 24, from a patient treated with tofacitinib. These receptors all come from a human donor with alopecia areata.

The chain employs TRBV21-1 and TRBJ2-5; whether TRBD1, the table's D call, matches the DNA was not checked. TRBV21-1 represents a pseudogene. CDR3 size: 15 residues. The CDR3 region has the DNA TGTGCCAGCAGCAAAGGGGCCAGGGATTCGGAGACCCAGTACTTC. Residues: CASSKGARDSETQYF.

This chain connects TRBV5-5 to TRBJ1-2; TRBD1 matches at 8 bases. The V gene's germline CDR1 is SGHKS and CDR2 YYEKEE (reference sequence). Trimming at V came to 1 base and at J to 5 bases, leaving 13 bases not matched to a gene. The CDR3 is made up of 17 amino acids. In DNA, the CDR3 is TGTGCCAGCAGCTTGAGGTCGGACAGGGCGAGTGGATATGGCTACACCTTC. Its protein is CASSLRSDRASGYGYTF.

The sample holds a few counts of this clone. V is TRBV7-2 and J is TRBJ2-1; D might be TRBD1 (6 bases). Trimming cost V 5 bases and J 6 bases, with 14 bases left between them. The CDR3 spans 14 residues. Germline loops: CDR1 SGHTA, CDR2 FQGNSA. The CDR3 nucleotides read TGTGCCAGCAGCCTGGGATTCAGGGGCAATGAGCAGTTCTTC. Translating gives CASSLGFRGNEQFF.

V and J are TRBV10-3 and TRBJ1-5; the D gene is possibly TRBD1 (6 bases). The CDR3 covers 12 residues. V lost 8 bases, J lost 4 bases, and 9 bases lay in between. Germline lookup yields CDR1 ENHRY and CDR2 SYGVKD. CDR3 coding DNA: TGTGCCATCTCAGGGGAGAATCAGCCCCAGCATTTT. Translation gives CAISGENQPQHF.

The chain employs TRBV29-1 and TRBJ1-1; D gene unclear. Trimming left V 2 bases short and J 3 bases short, with 13 bases between. From germline, CDR1 is SQVTM and CDR2 ANQGSEA. The length of the CDR3 is 14 residues. The CDR3 coding sequence is TGCAGCGTTGAACTCCGTCTCCTAGACACTGAAGCTTTCTTT. Protein product: CSVELRLLDTEAFF.

The chain uses TRBV4-3 and TRBJ1-2; D unresolved. The CDR3 spans 15 residues. V gave up 1 base and J gave up 2 bases, with 11 bases separating them. Germline V CDR1 and CDR2: LGHNA, YSLEER. As DNA, the CDR3 is TGCGCCAGCAGCCAAGTTCTTGGGCCCAACTATGGCTACACCTTC. Translating it yields CASSQVLGPNYGYTF.

The chain is built from TRBV29-1 and TRBJ2-1, with D perhaps matching TRBD2 (5 bases). Trimming left V 6 bases short and J 2 bases short, with 8 bases between. This CDR3 has 12 amino acids. Germline V lookup: CDR1 SQVTM, CDR2 ANQGSEA. This CDR3 reads CSVSEAYNEQFF. The CDR3 DNA reads TGCAGCGTATCGGAGGCCTACAATGAGCAGTTCTTC.

The chain joins TRBV30 to TRBJ1-6, with 9 bases aligning to TRBD1. The CDR3 covers 15 residues. Germline loops: CDR1 GTSNPN, CDR2 SVGIG (reference sequence). V was clipped by 2 bases and J by 10 bases; unmatched bases: 9. Written as DNA, the CDR3 is TGTGCCTGGAGTTCATCCGGGACAGGGAGATCACCCCTCCACTTT. It codes for CAWSSSGTGRSPLHF.

The chain combines TRBV20-1 with TRBJ1-1; D unclear. The CDR3 spans 11 residues. Trimming took off 3 bases at V and 11 bases at J, with 13 bases between the two ends. Germline V lookup: CDR1 DFQATT, CDR2 SNEGSKA (reference sequence). The CDR3 region is CSASKSSWAFF. DNA for the CDR3: TGCAGTGCTAGTAAGTCTTCATGGGCTTTCTTT.

The V call is TRBV7-9, the J call TRBJ2-2; the D is unclear. The length of the CDR3 is 14 residues. The V gene lost 5 bases and the J gene lost 1 base, with 8 bases spanning the gap. Germline-derived CDR1 and CDR2 are SEHNR and FQNEAQ (reference sequence). CDR3 amino acids: CASSLPGNTGELFF. The CDR3 nucleotides read TGTGCCAGCAGCCTCCCAGGGAACACCGGGGAGCTGTTTTTT.

This clone has only a few counts. This chain connects TRBV5-4 to TRBJ2-7; 8 nucleotides match TRBD2. V lost 2 bases, J lost 5 bases, and 6 bases stayed unmatched. This CDR3 spans 14 amino acids. CDR1 SGHNT and CDR2 YYREEE come from the germline V gene (reference sequence). The CDR3 protein is CASSLDGGAHEQYF. CDR3 sequence (DNA): TGTGCCAGCAGCTTAGACGGGGGGGCCCACGAGCAGTACTTC.

The V gene is TRBV30, the J gene TRBJ2-3; TRBD1 matches 7 bases. The CDR3 spans 12 residues. Germline V gene sequence: CDR1 GTSNPN, CDR2 SVGIG (reference sequence). The J segment lost 8 bases and the V segment lost 3 bases, leaving 5 bases of the junction unmatched. The CDR3 here is CAWRGGSGTQYF. The CDR3 DNA is TGTGCCTGGAGAGGGGGCTCTGGTACGCAGTATTTT.

The gene calls are TRBV30 and TRBJ2-5; 10 positions match TRBD2. The CDR3 is made up of 13 amino acids. From germline, CDR1 is GTSNPN and CDR2 SVGIG (reference sequence). Germline trimming cut 5 bases from V and 9 bases from J; bases unmatched to any gene: 9. In DNA form, the CDR3 reads TGTGCCTGGGCCGGGCAGCGGGGGGGGCCCCAGTACTTC. It translates to CAWAGQRGGPQYF.

The chain recombines TRBV30 with TRBJ1-2, with 8 bases lining up with TRBD1. The V and J ends lost 4 bases and 8 bases, in that order; junction bases with no gene match: 6. In germline, CDR1 is GTSNPN, CDR2 SVGIG (reference sequence). CDR3 size: 12 residues. The CDR3: CAWTSQGGGYTF. In DNA, the CDR3 is TGTGCCTGGACCTCACAGGGGGGAGGCTACACCTTC.

V is TRBV7-2 and J is TRBJ1-3; 7 bases agree with TRBD1. The CDR3 sequence is 15 residues long. The germline CDR1 and CDR2 sequences are SGHTA and FQGNSA. V lost 5 bases and J lost 4; bases outside the gene matches: 8. The DNA of the CDR3 is TGTGCCAGCAGCCCACACTCGGGACAGGGAAACACCATATATTTT. Translation gives CASSPHSGQGNTIYF. The full variable domain, its missing parts supplied by reference TRBV7-2 and TRBJ1-3, is GAGVSQSPSNKVTEKGKDVELRCDPISGHTALYWYRQSLGQGLEFLIYFQGNSAPDKSGLPSDRFSAERTGGSVSTLTIQRTQQEDSAVYLCASSPHSGQGNTIYFGEGSWLTVV.

CDR3 region: CASSSQVGYNEQFF. CDR3 nucleotides: TGTGCCAGCAGCTCCCAGGTGGGGTACAATGAGCAGTTCTTC. This chain connects TRBV11-1 to TRBJ2-1; D unresolved. The V gene's germline CDR1 is SGHAT and CDR2 FQDESV (reference sequence). This CDR3 region has 14 residues. V lost 4 bases to trimming and J lost 4 bases, with 11 bases between them.

The rearrangement links TRBV6-6 to TRBJ2-7; D possibly corresponds to TRBD2 (7 bases). This CDR3 is built from 13 residues. The V gene's germline CDR1 is MNHNY and CDR2 SVGAGI (reference sequence). V shed 0 bases and J shed 6 bases, with 9 bases lying between them. Here the CDR3 reads CASSYSGGGEQYF. CDR3 DNA sequence: TGTGCCAGCAGTTACTCGGGAGGGGGCGAGCAGTACTTC.

The chain carries TRBV29-1 and TRBJ2-1; D is unclear. Trimming left V 7 bases short and J 8 bases short, with 9 bases between. The germline CDR1 and CDR2 sequences are SQVTM and ANQGSEA. CDR3 length: 10 amino acids. The CDR3 DNA reads TGCAGCGCTGGTGGGGATGAGCAGTTCTTC. Translation: CSAGGDEQFF.

This clone was detected a few times. The chain links TRBV30 to TRBJ1-1; D is unclear. The V gene lost 4 bases and the J gene lost 5 bases, with 20 bases spanning the gap. There are 15 residues in the CDR3. Germline V gene data show CDR1 as GTSNPN and CDR2 as SVGIG (reference sequence). CDR3 bases: TGTGCCTGGAATCTCTCGGTGCGGTCGAGGACTGAAGCTTTCTTT. This sequence encodes CAWNLSVRSRTEAFF.

This clone came up a few times. The chain recombines TRBV10-3 with TRBJ2-7, with D perhaps TRBD2 (6 bases). CDR1 and CDR2 from the germline V gene are ENHRY and SYGVKD. CDR3 size: 13 residues. V lost 6 bases to trimming and J lost 3 bases, with 12 bases between them. The CDR3 sequence is CAIRLANDYEQYF. Here the CDR3 DNA reads TGTGCCATCAGGCTAGCGAACGACTACGAGCAGTACTTC.

V and J are TRBV5-1 and TRBJ2-1, with TRBD2 identical over 12 bases. The germline gives CDR1 SGHRS, CDR2 YFSETQ. V shed 4 bases and J 4 bases; nucleotides not matched to a gene: 6. The length of the CDR3 is 16 residues. The CDR3 region is CASSLTSGGSYNEQFF. DNA for the CDR3: TGCGCCAGCAGCCTAACTAGCGGGGGGTCATACAATGAGCAGTTCTTC.

With regard to this clone: The junction departs from germline at one end; a sequencing error may be responsible. This rearrangement joins TRBV7-7 to TRBJ2-1; D is ambiguous. The CDR3 loop spans 13 amino acids. The germline gives CDR1 SSHAT, CDR2 FNYEAQ (reference sequence). CDR3 nucleotides: TGTGCTAGCAGCTTAGGATTCAGCAATGAGCAGTTCTTC. Translated: CASSLGFSNEQFF.

This clone was detected ten times or more. The gene calls are TRBV6-1 and TRBJ1-1; TRBD1 agrees at 7 bases. Germline CDR1 is MNHNS and CDR2 is SASEGT. This CDR3 comprises 15 residues. Trimming at V came to 1 base and at J to 3 bases, leaving 5 bases not matched to a gene. As DNA, the CDR3 is TGTGCCAGCAGTGAAGTTGGGACAGTGGACACTGAAGCTTTCTTT. Protein: CASSEVGTVDTEAFF.

The V and J genes are TRBV30 and TRBJ1-1, with no clear D. Trimming took 0 bases from V and 1 from J, leaving 12 bases between them. Germline V gene data show CDR1 as GTSNPN and CDR2 as SVGIG (reference sequence). The CDR3 runs 15 residues. This CDR3 is CAWSVLGSQNTEAFF. In nucleotides, the CDR3 is TGTGCCTGGAGTGTACTGGGCAGCCAGAACACTGAAGCTTTCTTT.

The chain uses TRBV11-2 and TRBJ2-3; 8 nucleotides match TRBD1. Germline loops: CDR1 SGHAT, CDR2 FQNNGV. The CDR3 is made up of 16 amino acids. J lost 4 bases, V lost 5 bases, and 11 bases had no gene match. CDR3 residues: CASSLRGQATADTQYF. CDR3 nucleotides: TGTGCCAGCAGCCTCCGGGGACAGGCCACAGCAGATACGCAGTATTTT.

The V gene is TRBV10-3, the J gene TRBJ1-2; tentatively, D is TRBD1 (5 bases). The germline gives CDR1 ENHRY, CDR2 SYGVKD. V gave up 6 bases and J gave up 3 bases, with 8 bases separating them. This CDR3 has 12 residues. CDR3 sequence (DNA): TGTGCCATCAGCAGGGAAGACTATGGCTACACCTTC. It is translated as CAISREDYGYTF.

The V call is TRBV27, the J call TRBJ1-2; D gene uncertain. The CDR3 sequence is 13 residues long. V was cut by 6 bases and J by 6 bases, with 14 bases left in between. CDR1 and CDR2 from the germline V gene are MNHEY and SMNVEV (reference sequence). The CDR3 DNA reads as TGTGCCAGCAGCGATGGTCCGCGGCATGGCTACACCTTC. The encoded protein is CASSDGPRHGYTF.